A single sample is the source of the 31 T cell receptor beta chains below, sequenced in a study of T cell responses to AZD1222 COVID-19 vaccine. Some clones are missing from TCRdb's copy, which holds only in-frame ones; the method was immunoSEQ multiplex PCR. The sample yields 140,000 or so clones, roughly 89% seen once. The material sequenced was peripheral blood, taken 28 days after the second dose of the MenACWY control vaccine. Receptors were obtained from an adult who received the MenACWY meningococcal vaccine as a control.

This rearrangement joins TRBV6-5 to TRBJ2-1, with 9 bases aligning to TRBD1. Germline V gives CDR1 MNHEY, CDR2 SVGAGI. The CDR3 is 14 residues long. J gave up 9 bases and V 2 bases, and 5 bases lay outside the gene matches. The DNA of the CDR3 is TGTGCCAGCAGTTACCGGTCGACAGGGGGTGAGCAGTTCTTC. As protein: CASSYRSTGGEQFF.

This clone was observed a handful of times. The genes are TRBV28 and TRBJ1-5, with D possibly being TRBD1 (5 bases). CDR1 and CDR2 (germline): MDHEN, SYDVKM. Trimming took 7 bases from V and 6 from J, leaving 13 bases between them. This CDR3 has 13 residues. Written as DNA, the CDR3 is TGTGCCAGCACCCGGCCGGGGGTTCAGCCCCAGCATTTT. As protein: CASTRPGVQPQHF.

This chain connects TRBV7-6 to TRBJ1-1; maybe TRBD1 (5 bases). The CDR3 totals 18 residues. Trimming took off 2 bases at V and 1 base at J, with 20 bases between the two ends. Germline CDR1 SGHVS, CDR2 FNYEAQ. CDR3 nucleotide sequence: TGTGCCAGCAGCTTATCTGGCGTCAATCAGGGAAAGAACACTGAAGCTTTCTTT. It yields the protein CASSLSGVNQGKNTEAFF.

The chain recombines TRBV3-1 (or the pseudogene TRBV3-2) with TRBJ2-7; no clear D. The CDR3 runs to 14 residues. The V and J ends lost 1 base and 3 bases respectively, with 10 bases between them. Germline V gene lookup returns CDR1 LGHDT and CDR2 YNNKEL (reference sequence). The CDR3 sequence: CASSQAPEYYEQYF. The CDR3 nucleotides are TGTGCCAGCAGCCAAGCCCCCGAGTACTACGAGCAGTACTTC.

This clone was observed a few times. The CDR3 sequence: CASTRGGFNNEQFF. The CDR3 DNA reads as TGCGCCAGCACCCGAGGGGGGTTTAACAATGAGCAGTTCTTC. The chain links TRBV10-2 to TRBJ2-1; perhaps D is TRBD1 or TRBD2 (6 bases each). The ends were cut back, 7 bases at V and 5 bases at J, with 15 bases in the middle. The CDR3 contains 14 residues. CDR1 is WSHSY, CDR2 SAAADI, per germline.

This rearrangement joins TRBV11-3 to TRBJ2-3, with 9 bases identical to TRBD1. This CDR3 is built from 15 residues. Trimming cost V 5 bases and J 0 bases; bases outside gene matches: 3. Germline V lookup: CDR1 SGHNT, CDR2 YENEEA. The CDR3 coding sequence is TGTGCCAGCAGCCCCGGGACAGGGAGCACAGATACGCAGTATTTT. Translation gives CASSPGTGSTDTQYF.

This chain links TRBV3-1 (or the pseudogene TRBV3-2) with TRBJ2-5, with TRBD1 matching 8 bases. After removal of 1 base from V and 5 bases from J, the junction contained 9 bases not matched to a gene. The CDR3 extends over 16 amino acids. Per germline, CDR1 LGHDT and CDR2 YNNKEL (reference sequence). The CDR3 protein is CASSQAGQGADETQYF. The CDR3, as DNA: TGTGCCAGCAGCCAAGCGGGTCAGGGGGCAGATGAGACCCAGTACTTC.

The rearrangement joins TRBV6-5 to TRBJ1-2; D remains unclear. Germline-derived CDR1 and CDR2 are MNHEY and SVGAGI. CDR3 length: 13 residues. Trimming took 7 bases from V and 6 from J, leaving 15 bases between them. CDR3 sequence (DNA): TGTGCCAGCATGGGGATTCGTCGGGATGGCTACACCTTC. It codes for CASMGIRRDGYTF.

This chain links TRBV18 with TRBJ1-2, with 7 bases that match TRBD1. Germline V gene sequence: CDR1 KGHSH, CDR2 LQKENI. V was pared by 1 base and J by 0 bases, with 2 bases of the junction left unmatched. The CDR3 totals 15 residues. Here the CDR3 DNA reads TGTGCCAGCTCACCACGGACAGGACCTAACTATGGCTACACCTTC. Protein product: CASSPRTGPNYGYTF.

The chain employs TRBV19 and TRBJ2-7; 9 bases fit TRBD1. J gave up 1 base and V 8 bases, and 6 bases lay outside the gene matches. The CDR3 has 14 residues. Looked up from germline, CDR1 is LNHDA and CDR2 is SQIVND (reference sequence). The CDR3 coding sequence is TGTGCCAGTGCCCGGACAGGGGTTTCCTACGAGCAGTACTTC. This translates into CASARTGVSYEQYF.

About this clone: An end of the junction differs from the germline gene, which may be a read error. The genes are TRBV11-2 and TRBJ1-1; D remains ambiguous. CDR1 and CDR2 from the germline V gene are SGHAT and FQNNGV. The CDR3 runs 14 residues. The CDR3 DNA follows: TGTGCCAGCAGCTTAGAACGGTGGAACGCTGAAGCTTTCTTT. Its protein product is CASSLERWNAEAFF.

This clone was seen more than once but under ten times. The chain is built from TRBV7-9 and TRBJ1-1; a weak D match, TRBD1 (5 bases). Germline V gene data show CDR1 as SEHNR and CDR2 as FQNEAQ (reference sequence). Trimming took off 4 bases at V and 2 bases at J, with 17 bases between the two ends. The CDR3 length is 16 residues. The CDR3 DNA follows: TGTGCCAGCAGCTCTACATTCACAGGAGACAACACTGAAGCTTTCTTT. Its translation: CASSSTFTGDNTEAFF.

The rearrangement joins TRBV4-3 to TRBJ1-4; the D gene is possibly TRBD1 (6 bases). The CDR3 extends over 15 amino acids. Trimming pared 3 bases from V and 3 bases from J, leaving 11 bases between. In germline, CDR1 is LGHNA, CDR2 YSLEER. In nucleotides, the CDR3 is TGCGCCAGCAGCCAGACAGGTGGAGCTAATGAAAAACTGTTTTTT. It yields the protein CASSQTGGANEKLFF.

The rearrangement joins TRBV19 to TRBJ2-2; 8 bases fit TRBD1. Germline V gene data show CDR1 as LNHDA and CDR2 as SQIVND (reference sequence). Losses at the gene ends were 8 bases for V and 1 base for J; bases not matched to a gene: 3. This CDR3 spans 14 amino acids. CDR3 DNA: TGTGCCAGTTTCGACAGGGGGAACACCGGGGAGCTGTTTTTT. Protein: CASFDRGNTGELFF. The entire variable domain, with the rest obtained from reference TRBV19 and TRBJ2-2, is as follows: DGGITQSPKYLFRKEGQNVTLSCEQNLNHDAMYWYRQDPGQGLRLIYYSQIVNDFQKGDIAEGYSVSREKKESFPLTVTSAQKNPTAFYLCASFDRGNTGELFFGEGSRLTVL.

The chain is built from TRBV10-3 and TRBJ2-1; D possibly corresponds to TRBD1 (6 bases). The CDR3 is 15 amino acids. Deletions cut 6 bases from V and 5 bases from J, with 17 bases between. CDR1 and CDR2 (germline): ENHRY, SYGVKD. The chain's CDR3 is CAIRQQGTGNNEQFF. For the CDR3, the DNA is TGTGCCATCAGGCAACAGGGTACGGGCAACAATGAGCAGTTCTTC.

The V gene is TRBV7-2, the J gene TRBJ2-5; D may be TRBD1 or TRBD2 (7 bases each). Germline loops: CDR1 SGHTA, CDR2 FQGNSA. Trimming took off 5 bases at V and 5 bases at J, with 21 bases between the two ends. This CDR3 has 16 residues. Written as DNA, the CDR3 is TGTGCCAGCAGCGCGTGGGGAGGGGGCATCGGGGAGACCCAGTACTTC. Residues: CASSAWGGGIGETQYF.

V usage is TRBV7-2 and J usage is TRBJ1-4, with D possibly matching TRBD1 (5 bases). Germline V gene sequence: CDR1 SGHTA, CDR2 FQGNSA. Trimming pared 5 bases from V and 0 bases from J, leaving 13 bases between. The CDR3 extends over 16 amino acids. The chain's CDR3 is CASSPRGRATNEKLFF. The CDR3 DNA reads as TGTGCCAGCAGCCCTAGAGGCAGGGCAACTAATGAAAAACTGTTTTTT.

J is TRBJ2-4 and V is TRBV11-2; D is perhaps TRBD2 (7 bases). Per the germline V gene, CDR1 is SGHAT and CDR2 is FQNNGV. V dropped 5 bases and J dropped 4 bases, with 24 bases sitting between them. The CDR3 has 18 residues. CDR3 nucleotide sequence: TGTGCCAGCAGCCACCCATGGGCCTTGGGGGGGGCTAAAAACATTCAGTACTTC. This codes for CASSHPWALGGAKNIQYF.

The chain joins TRBV18 to TRBJ1-2, with D perhaps matching TRBD1 (5 bases). Germline V gene data show CDR1 as KGHSH and CDR2 as LQKENI. CDR3 length: 14 amino acids. V dropped 1 base and J dropped 7 bases, with 13 bases sitting between them. The DNA for the CDR3 is TGTGCCAGCTCACCACTGGGGGAGGATGGTGGCTACACCTTC. Translated, it gives CASSPLGEDGGYTF.

This clone has a handful of counts. Here the CDR3 DNA reads TGCGCCAGCAGTTCTAGCGGCTCTACTGTGTACGAGCAGTACTTC. Protein product: CASSSSGSTVYEQYF. V is TRBV5-1 and J is TRBJ2-7; TRBD2 matches at 7 bases. The V gene end was trimmed by 5 bases and the J gene end by 4 bases; junction bases not matched to a gene: 12. This CDR3 region has 15 residues. CDR1 is SGHRS and CDR2 is YFSETQ in the germline V gene.

The chain couples TRBV11-3 to TRBJ2-7; D could derive from TRBD1 or TRBD2 (5 bases each). V lost 5 bases and J lost 0, with 11 bases in between. The CDR3 runs 14 residues. Germline V gives CDR1 SGHNT, CDR2 YENEEA. CDR3 nucleotide sequence: TGTGCCAGCAGCGAGGGCCAGGGCTCCTACGAGCAGTACTTC. Protein product: CASSEGQGSYEQYF.

The V and J genes are TRBV15 and TRBJ2-5, with 8 nucleotides matching TRBD2. V lost 1 base, J lost 5 bases, and 9 bases stayed unmatched. This CDR3 has 16 amino acids. CDR1 and CDR2 from the germline V gene are LNHNV and YYDKDF (reference sequence). In nucleotides, the CDR3 is TGTGCCACCAGCAGAGGGATTAGCGGGATAGGGGAGACCCAGTACTTC. It encodes CATSRGISGIGETQYF.

CDR3 sequence (DNA): TGTGCCAGCAGCGCCCTGGTGGGGGAGACCCAGTACTTC. Translating it yields CASSALVGETQYF. The J gene is TRBJ2-5, the V gene TRBV7-6; D gene unclear. Germline CDR1 is SGHVS and CDR2 is FNYEAQ. V gave up 5 bases and J gave up 5 bases, with 12 bases separating them. The CDR3 has 13 residues.

The chain has TRBV5-4 and TRBJ2-7; D is unresolved. The CDR3 sequence is 12 residues long. CDR1 and CDR2 from the germline V gene are SGHNT and YYREEE (reference sequence). V gave up 4 bases and J gave up 6 bases, with 11 bases separating them. CDR3 bases: TGTGCCAGCAGCCCCGTACCGACCGAGCAGTACTTC. Residues: CASSPVPTEQYF.

This chain uses TRBV30 with TRBJ1-4; D gene ambiguous. Germline V lookup: CDR1 GTSNPN, CDR2 SVGIG (reference sequence). The CDR3 extends over 13 amino acids. Trimming left V 3 bases short and J 3 bases short, with 8 bases between. The CDR3 DNA reads as TGTGCCTGGAGAGGGCAGCCTAATGAAAAACTGTTTTTT. This gives the protein CAWRGQPNEKLFF.

The V gene is TRBV30, the J gene TRBJ2-3; possibly TRBD2 for D (5 bases). CDR3 length: 15 residues. CDR1 and CDR2 (germline): GTSNPN, SVGIG (reference sequence). Trimming removed 0 bases from V and 0 bases from J, with 10 bases in between. The CDR3 DNA sequence: TGTGCCTGGAGTGTAAGTAGCGTTAGCACAGATACGCAGTATTTT. Encoded protein: CAWSVSSVSTDTQYF.

CDR3 sequence: CASSLLQGAGGNTIYF. Written as DNA, the CDR3 is TGTGCCAGCAGTCTTCTACAGGGGGCAGGCGGAAACACCATATATTTT. The V gene is TRBV28, the J gene TRBJ1-3; 9 bases match TRBD1. CDR1 is MDHEN, CDR2 SYDVKM, per germline. J lost 4 bases, V lost 5 bases, and 9 bases had no gene match. The CDR3 sequence is 16 residues long.

The chain carries TRBV5-1 and TRBJ2-7; no firm D call. Germline assignment: CDR1 SGHRS and CDR2 YFSETQ. This CDR3 has 15 residues. Between the trimmed V and J ends, which lost 0 bases and 5 bases, there was a span of 15 bases. The CDR3 coding sequence is TGCGCCAGCAGCTTGGTAGGGCACGGCGCCAACGAGCAGTACTTC. As protein: CASSLVGHGANEQYF.

Only one count was recorded for this clone. The gene calls are TRBV6-5 and TRBJ1-3; perhaps TRBD1 as D (5 bases). Germline values: CDR1 MNHEY, CDR2 SVGAGI. The CDR3 runs to 15 residues. Deletions cut 6 bases from V and 0 bases from J, with 12 bases between. As DNA, the CDR3 is TGTGCCAGCAGAGGTAGTGGGACCTCTGGAAACACCATATATTTT. The encoded protein is CASRGSGTSGNTIYF.

The rearrangement links TRBV10-3 to TRBJ2-7; no reliable D call. Per germline, CDR1 ENHRY and CDR2 SYGVKD. The CDR3 covers 13 residues. The V and J ends lost 3 bases and 2 bases respectively, with 8 bases between them. The CDR3 bases are TGTGCCATCAGTGAACAGCGAACCTACGAGCAGTACTTC. Its protein is CAISEQRTYEQYF.

The chain recombines TRBV2 with TRBJ2-5; 10 bases match TRBD2. V dropped 6 bases and J dropped 4; count of bases not matched to a gene: 11. The germline CDR1 and CDR2 sequences are SNHLY and FYNNEI. This CDR3 is built from 16 residues. The CDR3 coding sequence is TGTGCCAGCAGGCCTCCTCTAGCGGGAGTTGTAGAGACCCAGTACTTC. It yields the protein CASRPPLAGVVETQYF. Filled out from reference TRBV2 and TRBJ2-5, the complete variable domain reads EPEVTQTPSHQVTQMGQEVILRCVPISNHLYFYWYRQILGQKVEFLVSFYNNEISEKSEIFDDQFSVERPDGSNFTLKIRSTKLEDSAMYFCASRPPLAGVVETQYFGPGTRLLVL.